This TCR beta chain was captured by sequencing in a study of T cells after yellow fever vaccination. Each CDR3 protein is one row after TCRdb ran MiXCR on the 5' RACE reads. The profile shows under 600,000 distinct CDR3 sequences, 21% of them singletons. This clonotype was detected only a few times. The germline gives CDR1 MNHEY, CDR2 SVGAGI. CDR3 size: 16 residues. J lost 5 bases, V lost 0 bases, and 2 bases had no gene match. This sequence was found in a man aged 18 to 30 who received the YFV17D yellow fever vaccine. Sequences were derived from PBMCs, sampled roughly 20 days after the first yellow fever vaccination. This chain uses TRBV6-5 with TRBJ2-5; TRBD2 matches 14 bases. The CDR3 bases are TGTGCCAGCAGTTACTCGACTAGCGGGGGGGCCGAGACCCAGTACTTC. Amino acids: CASSYSTSGGAETQYF.